This T cell receptor beta chain was obtained from a study of early T cells in non-severe SARS-CoV-2 infection. Overall study: Chains were unpaired, as sequencing was done on bulk RNA from unsorted whole blood.

One entry per CDR3 protein, called by TCRdb with MiXCR from the 5' RACE reads. The top ten hold 1.3% of the sample, which has tens of thousands of distinct CDR3 sequences, about 12% seen once. Overall study findings and caveats: Matching results from VDJdb favored anti-spike CD8 responses, leaving private and CD4 specificities undetected.

Details on this clonotype: Its cognate antigen is unknown.

Per germline, CDR1 MDHEN and CDR2 SYDVKM. This CDR3 comprises 14 residues. Unmatched junction bases numbered 8, after V lost 6 bases and J lost 7 bases. The sample comprised whole blood. The TCR was taken from an adult who was a healthcare worker with PCR-confirmed SARS-CoV-2 infection or an uninfected control (not recorded which). The chain combines TRBV28 with TRBJ1-5; 8 nucleotides line up with TRBD1. CDR3 in amino acids: CASSPDRGRQPQHF. The CDR3 nucleotides read TGTGCCAGCAGCCCCGACAGGGGTAGGCAGCCCCAGCATTTT.